This is a list of T cell receptor beta chains from one sample in a study of OX40 agonist ivuxolimab in advanced cancers. Sequencing used immunoSEQ multiplex PCR; TCRdb keeps in-frame clones, though not all of them. The sample has around 41,000 clones; around nine tenths are singletons. Specimen: CD4+ or CD8+ T cells sorted from blood, collected in a trial of the OX40 agonist ivuxolimab. The origin of the receptors is an adult with an advanced solid tumor such as melanoma, head and neck, liver or kidney cancer. CDR3s include the opening cysteine and the closing phenylalanine or tryptophan. D genes are given only for firm matches. Size is stated for part of the rows, as once, few or many counts, or as a class when the clone is expanded.

. | TRBJ1-2 | TRBV6-5 | . | TGTGCCAGCAGTTACGGGCGGGGCGTGGGCTACACCTTC | CASSYGRGVGYTF
. | TRBJ1-5 | TRBV4-2 | . | TGTGCCAGCAGCCAACCCGGGAACAATCAGCCCCAGCATTTT | CASSQPGNNQPQHF
. | TRBJ1-2 | TRBV5-6 | . | TGTGCCAGCAGCTTGGGGGCGGGGGATGGCTACACCTTC | CASSLGAGDGYTF
. | TRBJ1-2 | TRBV7-2 | . | TGTGCCAGCAGCGGACGGGACGCCTGGGGTGGCTACACCTTC | CASSGRDAWGGYTF
once | TRBJ2-4 | TRBV2 | TRBD2 | TGTGCCAGCATTCCGGGACTAAATCAAAACATTCAGTACTTC | CASIPGLNQNIQYF
. | TRBJ1-5 | TRBV2 | . | TGTGCCAGCATTAGCGAGCGTGACAATCAGCCCCAGCATTTT | CASISERDNQPQHF
. | TRBJ2-5 | TRBV2 | . | TGTGCCAGCAGCCAAAGACAGGAGACCCAGTACTTC | CASSQRQETQYF
. | TRBJ2-2 | TRBV29-1 | . | TGCAGCGTTTCCCCAGGGGTTGGGGGCGGGGAGCTGTTTTTT | CSVSPGVGGGELFF
. | TRBJ1-3 | TRBV5-6 | TRBD1 | TGTGCCAGCAGCCCCGGGACAGGGTTCTCTGGAAACACCATATATTTT | CASSPGTGFSGNTIYF
once | TRBJ2-3 | TRBV6-5 | . | TGTGCCGTTTACGAGAGGGGGGCCGGATCAGATACGCAGTATTTT | CAVYERGAGSDTQYF